These T cell receptor beta chains were read from a single sample in a study of cytomegalovirus exposure and HLA in healthy donors. Libraries were prepared by immunoSEQ multiplex PCR; TCRdb keeps only in-frame clonotypes and omits some of them. The sample lists 95,000 to 150,000 clones; about four fifths were seen once. Sequencing was done on a sample of PBMCs. These receptors were obtained from a female donor in good health and CMV-seropositive. The CDR3 runs from the conserved cysteine through the conserved F or W. The D gene is left open where the match is weak. For some rows the clone size is stated as once, few or many, or as a class when expanded; others skip it.

V: TRBV6-1
J: TRBJ2-5
size: once
D: TRBD1
DNA: TGTGCCAGCAGTACAACTCCGGGACAGGGGGAGACCCAGTACTTC
CDR3: CASSTTPGQGETQYF

V: TRBV10-3
J: TRBJ2-7
size: NA
D: NA
DNA: TGTGCCACGCTCGGAGATACCTACGAGCAGTACTTC
CDR3: CATLGDTYEQYF

V: TRBV7-2
J: TRBJ2-3
size: NA
D: NA
DNA: TGTGCCAGCAGCTTAGCGAAACGGGATACGCAGTATTTT
CDR3: CASSLAKRDTQYF

V: TRBV5-1
J: TRBJ2-7
size: NA
D: TRBD1
DNA: TGCGCCAGCAGCTTGGACCTGGGACAGGGCTCCTACGAGCAGTACTTC
CDR3: CASSLDLGQGSYEQYF

V: TRBV2
J: TRBJ1-5
size: NA
D: NA
DNA: TGTGCCAGCAGCCGGGTGACGGGTCAGCCCCAGCATTTT
CDR3: CASSRVTGQPQHF

V: TRBV7-2
J: TRBJ2-4
size: NA
D: TRBD2
DNA: TGTGCCAGCAGCTTAGTAGGCGGGGGGGGAGCCAAAAACATTCAGTACTTC
CDR3: CASSLVGGGGAKNIQYF

V: TRBV5-1
J: TRBJ1-6
size: NA
D: TRBD1
DNA: TGCGCCAGCAGCTTGGGATCGCCAGGGGGCTATGGTTCACCCCTCCACTTT
CDR3: CASSLGSPGGYGSPLHF

V: TRBV19
J: TRBJ2-4
size: NA
D: NA
DNA: TGTGCCAGTAAGGGCGGCGCGGCCGGGGGAAACATTCAGTACTTC
CDR3: CASKGGAAGGNIQYF

V: TRBV5-5
J: TRBJ1-5
size: NA
D: NA
DNA: TGTGCCAGCAGCGACATCAGCAATCAGCCCCAGCATTTT
CDR3: CASSDISNQPQHF

V: TRBV7-9
J: TRBJ2-5
size: NA
D: TRBD2
DNA: TGTGCCGCTCAGTCGACTAGCGAACAAGAGACCCAGTACTTC
CDR3: CAAQSTSEQETQYF

V: TRBV10-3
J: TRBJ1-2
size: NA
D: NA
DNA: TGTGCCATCAGTGGGGTCAGCGTTGGTGGCTACACCTTC
CDR3: CAISGVSVGGYTF

V: TRBV7-3
J: TRBJ2-1
size: NA
D: NA
DNA: TGTGCCAGCAGCAAGACAGGATCCTACAATGAGCAGTTCTTC
CDR3: CASSKTGSYNEQFF

V: TRBV6-1
J: TRBJ1-1
size: NA
D: TRBD1
DNA: TGTGCCAGCAGTGTCCTGACAGGGAGGACTGAAGCTTTCTTT
CDR3: CASSVLTGRTEAFF

V: TRBV19
J: TRBJ1-2
size: NA
D: TRBD1
DNA: TGTGCCAGTAGTATAAGCCAGACAGGGGGCCGCTTCTATGGCTACACCTTC
CDR3: CASSISQTGGRFYGYTF

V: TRBV25-1
J: TRBJ2-2
size: few
D: NA
DNA: TGTGCCAGCAGTCAAGACGGAGGAAACACCGGGGAGCTGTTTTTT
CDR3: CASSQDGGNTGELFF

V: TRBV7-9
J: TRBJ2-7
size: NA
D: NA
DNA: TGTGCCAGCAGCTTAGCGGGGGACTTGAGAAAGGACGAGCAGTACTTC
CDR3: CASSLAGDLRKDEQYF

V: TRBV7-3
J: TRBJ1-1
size: NA
D: TRBD1
DNA: TGTGCCAGCAGCCCCGGACAGGGGGCGGGGAGCACTGAAGCTTTCTTT
CDR3: CASSPGQGAGSTEAFF

V: TRBV5-4
J: TRBJ1-6
size: NA
D: NA
DNA: TGTGCCAGCAGGTCGACCGGGACTTTCTATAATTCACCCCTCCACTTT
CDR3: CASRSTGTFYNSPLHF

V: TRBV19
J: TRBJ1-1
size: NA
D: TRBD1
DNA: TGTGCCGCCCGGGACAGGGCCATGAACACTGAAGCTTTCTTT
CDR3: CAARDRAMNTEAFF

V: TRBV6-1
J: TRBJ2-7
size: NA
D: NA
DNA: TGTGCCAGCAGGGAGGGGCGATACGAGCAGTACTTC
CDR3: CASREGRYEQYF

V: TRBV19
J: TRBJ1-5
size: NA
D: TRBD1
DNA: TGTGCCAGTAGTGACAGGGGGAATCAGCCCCAGCATTTT
CDR3: CASSDRGNQPQHF

V: TRBV28
J: TRBJ2-7
size: NA
D: TRBD1
DNA: TGTGCCAGCAGTCGGACAGGGACCAGCTCCTACGAGCAGTACTTC
CDR3: CASSRTGTSSYEQYF

V: TRBV7-2
J: TRBJ1-1
size: NA
D: NA
DNA: TGTGCCAGCAGCTTGAGGGGGAGGGGTGGAGCTTTCTTT
CDR3: CASSLRGRGGAFF

V: TRBV18
J: TRBJ1-1
size: NA
D: TRBD1
DNA: TGTGCCAGCTCACCTGGACAGGGTCGGGGCACTGAAGCTTTCTTT
CDR3: CASSPGQGRGTEAFF

V: TRBV6-1
J: TRBJ1-2
size: NA
D: NA
DNA: TGTGCCAGCAGTGCCACTTCAGCGGTACGCTACACCTTC
CDR3: CASSATSAVRYTF

V: TRBV6-1
J: TRBJ2-1
size: NA
D: TRBD1
DNA: TGTGCCAGCGGGCAGGGGGCGTATGAGCAGTTCTTC
CDR3: CASGQGAYEQFF

V: TRBV11-2
J: TRBJ2-1
size: NA
D: NA
DNA: TGTGCCAGCAGCTCCCGTTTCGGTGGGGGCGAAGCCTACAATGAGCAGTTCTTC
CDR3: CASSSRFGGGEAYNEQFF

V: TRBV9
J: TRBJ2-7
size: NA
D: NA
DNA: TGTGCCAGCAGCGTAGTCCAGGGGGGCGAGCAGTACTTC
CDR3: CASSVVQGGEQYF

V: TRBV6-5
J: TRBJ1-1
size: few
D: NA
DNA: TGTGCCAGCAGTTACTCGGGGTGGGGCAATGAAGCTTTCTTT
CDR3: CASSYSGWGNEAFF

V: TRBV27
J: TRBJ1-5
size: NA
D: TRBD1
DNA: TGTGCCAGCAGCACAGGGGGGCGAGATTTGCATTTT
CDR3: CASSTGGRDLHF

V: TRBV4-2
J: TRBJ2-3
size: NA
D: NA
DNA: TGTGCCAGCAGCCAAGAGATGGGGACTGCGGGATTTCGGTTGCAGTATTTT
CDR3: CASSQEMGTAGFRLQYF

V: TRBV7-9
J: TRBJ2-7
size: NA
D: NA
DNA: TGTGCCAGCAGGGGAAGGGAGAGGGGGAAGCAGTACTTC
CDR3: CASRGRERGKQYF

V: TRBV7-2
J: TRBJ1-1
size: NA
D: TRBD1
DNA: TGTGCCAGCAGCTCATTTAAGGGGGCGCAGGACACTGAAGCTTTCTTT
CDR3: CASSSFKGAQDTEAFF

V: TRBV6-6
J: TRBJ1-1
size: once
D: NA
DNA: TGTGCCAGCAGTTACCCTCTATCAGGGATGAACACTGAAGCTTTCTTT
CDR3: CASSYPLSGMNTEAFF

V: TRBV7-9
J: TRBJ1-6
size: NA
D: NA
DNA: TGTGCCAGCAGCCCGGGACAACCAAATTCACCCCTCCACTTT
CDR3: CASSPGQPNSPLHF

V: TRBV5-4
J: TRBJ2-3
size: NA
D: TRBD2
DNA: TGTGCCAGCAGCTTGAGGGCGGGGGGTAGCACAGATACGCAGTATTTT
CDR3: CASSLRAGGSTDTQYF

V: TRBV27
J: TRBJ1-3
size: once
D: NA
DNA: TGTGCCAGCAGTCTGCAGACAGCCTCTGGAAACACCATATATTTT
CDR3: CASSLQTASGNTIYF

V: TRBV4-3
J: TRBJ2-1
size: once
D: TRBD1
DNA: TGCGCCAGCAGCCCCCCAGGGGGATCCAATGAGCAGTTCTTC
CDR3: CASSPPGGSNEQFF

V: TRBV14
J: TRBJ1-4
size: NA
D: NA
DNA: TGTGCCAGCAGCCAACAGGCCGCAGAAAAACTGTTTTTT
CDR3: CASSQQAAEKLFF

V: TRBV30
J: TRBJ2-7
size: NA
D: TRBD2
DNA: TGTGCCCAAGCGGGGGATTTGTCCTACGAGCAGTACTTC
CDR3: CAQAGDLSYEQYF

V: TRBV21-1
J: TRBJ1-5
size: NA
D: NA
DNA: TGTGCCAGCAGCGGTATGGCTCAGGGACAGATTAGCAATCAGCCCCAGCATTTT
CDR3: CASSGMAQGQISNQPQHF

V: TRBV11-1
J: TRBJ2-7
size: NA
D: NA
DNA: TGTGCCAGCAGCTTGGTTGGGACTTCCTACGAGCAGTACTTC
CDR3: CASSLVGTSYEQYF

V: TRBV7-2
J: TRBJ1-2
size: NA
D: NA
DNA: TGTGCCAGCAGCCGGGTGCCCTATGGCTACACCTTC
CDR3: CASSRVPYGYTF

V: TRBV7-9
J: TRBJ1-1
size: NA
D: NA
DNA: TGTGCCAGCAGCTTAGGACAGCGTATCTACACTGAAGCTTTCTTT
CDR3: CASSLGQRIYTEAFF

V: TRBV10-3
J: TRBJ1-1
size: NA
D: NA
DNA: TGTGCCATCAGTGTGGGAGGGTTAAACACTGAAGCTTTCTTT
CDR3: CAISVGGLNTEAFF

V: TRBV4-3
J: TRBJ2-1
size: NA
D: NA
DNA: TGCGCCAGCAGCCCTGGACTGAATGAGCAGTTCTTC
CDR3: CASSPGLNEQFF